This TCR beta chain is from a study of T cell repertoires in cytomegalovirus infection. Study at large: Indications of both CMV infection and matching HLA type were provided by public TCR beta signatures.

Trimming left V 5 bases short and J 0 bases short, with 11 bases between. Germline lookup yields CDR1 LNHDA and CDR2 SQIVND (reference sequence). The CDR3 is made up of 15 amino acids. On this clonotype itself: What it recognizes is unknown.

MiXCR, applied by TCRdb to the reads, yields one record per CDR3 protein. In the table there are 700,000 to 900,000 distinct CDR3 sequences, 29% of which are singletons. The study's findings and limits: Identification of carriers of CMV plus the relevant HLA was achieved through cumulative public TCR beta family frequency. HLA-C-restricted CMV-specific TCR beta clonotypes prevailed in the ex vivo response.

The J gene is TRBJ1-5, the V gene TRBV19; D unresolved. This sequence was found in a human donor in good health (CMV status not recorded). Some clones in this sample may be carry-over from other donors' samples. The source was cultured CD8+ T cells from PBMCs, collected from culture after CMV antigen stimulation. This chain's CDR3 is CASSWTLRSNQPQHF. CDR3 sequence (DNA): TGTGCCAGTAGTTGGACGTTACGTAGCAATCAGCCCCAGCATTTT.